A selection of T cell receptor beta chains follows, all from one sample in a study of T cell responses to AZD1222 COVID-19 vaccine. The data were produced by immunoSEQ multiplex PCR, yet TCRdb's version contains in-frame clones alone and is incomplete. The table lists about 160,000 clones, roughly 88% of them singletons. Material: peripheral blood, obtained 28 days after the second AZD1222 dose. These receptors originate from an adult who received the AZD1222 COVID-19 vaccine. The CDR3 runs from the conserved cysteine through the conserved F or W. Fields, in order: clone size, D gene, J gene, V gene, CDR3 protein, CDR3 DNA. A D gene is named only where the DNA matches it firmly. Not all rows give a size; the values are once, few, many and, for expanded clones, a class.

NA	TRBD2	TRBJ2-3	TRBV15	CATSNRLAGSTDTQYF	TGTGCCACCAGCAACCGACTAGCGGGTAGCACAGATACGCAGTATTTT
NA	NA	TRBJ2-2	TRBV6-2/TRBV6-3	CASSYWGAVNTGELFF	TGTGCCAGCAGTTACTGGGGGGCAGTCAACACCGGGGAGCTGTTTTTT
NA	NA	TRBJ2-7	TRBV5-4	CASSPFYGGTYEQYF	TGTGCCAGCAGCCCGTTCTACGGGGGAACCTACGAGCAGTACTTC
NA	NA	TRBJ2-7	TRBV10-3	CAISESMGEPYEQYF	TGTGCCATCAGTGAGTCGATGGGGGAACCCTACGAGCAGTACTTC
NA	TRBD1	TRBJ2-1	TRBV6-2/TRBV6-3	CASSYYRGDEQFF	TGTGCCAGCAGCTATTACAGGGGAGATGAGCAGTTCTTC
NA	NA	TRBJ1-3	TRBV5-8	CASSFEGAFSGNTIYF	TGTGCCAGCAGCTTTGAAGGAGCGTTCTCTGGAAACACCATATATTTT
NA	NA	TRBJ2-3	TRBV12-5	CASGLGLSTDTQYF	TGTGCTAGTGGTTTGGGACTTAGCACAGATACGCAGTATTTT
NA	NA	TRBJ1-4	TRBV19	CASSKSGRGEKLFF	TGTGCCAGTAGTAAGTCAGGCCGGGGTGAAAAACTGTTTTTT
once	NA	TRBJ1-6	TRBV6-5	CASSSSWGSYNSPLHF	TGTGCCAGCAGTTCGTCGTGGGGCTCCTATAATTCACCCCTCCACTTT
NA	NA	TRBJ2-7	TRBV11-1	CASSSPIGDEQYF	TGTGCCAGCAGCTCCCCCATAGGGGATGAGCAGTACTTC
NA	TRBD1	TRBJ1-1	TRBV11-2	CASSLLQGTLQAFF	TGTGCCAGCAGTTTACTACAGGGGACCTTGCAAGCTTTCTTT
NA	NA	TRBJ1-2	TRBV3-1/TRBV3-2	CASSQVGLGYTF	TGTGCCAGCAGCCAAGTGGGGCTTGGCTACACCTTC
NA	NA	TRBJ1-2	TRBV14	CASSRDGESVYGYTF	TGTGCCAGCAGCCGGGACGGGGAATCAGTCTATGGCTACACCTTC
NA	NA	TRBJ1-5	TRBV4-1	CASSLPPPGTRQPQHF	TGCGCCAGCAGCCTCCCCCCACCAGGGACCCGGCAGCCCCAGCATTTT
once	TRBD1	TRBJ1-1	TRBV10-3	CAISESMAGEGAGTEAFF	TGTGCCATCAGTGAGTCGATGGCGGGTGAGGGGGCTGGCACTGAAGCTTTCTTT
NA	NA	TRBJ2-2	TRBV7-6	CASSLTQRGGNTGELFF	TGTGCCAGCAGCTTAACACAAAGAGGGGGTAACACCGGGGAGCTGTTTTTT
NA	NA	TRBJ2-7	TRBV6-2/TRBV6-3	CASSYLGNAGDEQYF	TGTGCCAGCAGTTACTTGGGGAACGCCGGGGACGAGCAGTACTTC
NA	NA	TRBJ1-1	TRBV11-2	CASSYGGRNTEAFF	TGTGCCAGCAGCTATGGAGGGAGGAACACTGAAGCTTTCTTT
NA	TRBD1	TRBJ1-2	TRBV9	CASSEAIDRAYGYTF	TGTGCCAGCAGCGAGGCGATCGACAGGGCCTATGGCTACACCTTC
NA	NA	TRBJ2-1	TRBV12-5	CASGLGQINEQFF	TGTGCTAGTGGTTTGGGGCAAATCAATGAGCAGTTCTTC
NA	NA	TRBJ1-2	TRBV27	CASRRVFGGYTF	TGTGCCAGCAGAAGGGTCTTCGGTGGCTACACCTTC
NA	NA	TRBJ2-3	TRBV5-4	CASSYSTHTDTQYF	TGTGCCAGCAGCTATTCGACACACACAGATACGCAGTATTTT